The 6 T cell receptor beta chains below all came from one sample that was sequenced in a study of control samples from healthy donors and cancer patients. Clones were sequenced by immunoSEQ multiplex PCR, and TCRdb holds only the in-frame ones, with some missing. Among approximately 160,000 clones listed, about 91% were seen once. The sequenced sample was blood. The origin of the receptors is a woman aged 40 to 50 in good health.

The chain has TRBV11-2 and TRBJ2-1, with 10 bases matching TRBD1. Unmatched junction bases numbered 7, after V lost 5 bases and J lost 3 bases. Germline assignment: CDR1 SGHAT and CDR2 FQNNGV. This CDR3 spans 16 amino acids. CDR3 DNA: TGTGCCAGCAGCCTCCACGACAGGGGGCTCTACAATGAGCAGTTCTTC. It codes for CASSLHDRGLYNEQFF.

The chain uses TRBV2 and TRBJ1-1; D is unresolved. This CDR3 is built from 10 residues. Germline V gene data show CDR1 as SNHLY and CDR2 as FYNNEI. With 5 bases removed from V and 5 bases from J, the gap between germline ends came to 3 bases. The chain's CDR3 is CASSPTEAFF. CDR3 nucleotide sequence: TGTGCCAGCAGTCCGACTGAAGCTTTCTTT.

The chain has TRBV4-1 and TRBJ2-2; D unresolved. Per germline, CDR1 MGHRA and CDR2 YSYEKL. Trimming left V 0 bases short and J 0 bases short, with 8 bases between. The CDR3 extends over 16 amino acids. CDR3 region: CASSQDRKANTGELFF. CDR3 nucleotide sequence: TGCGCCAGCAGCCAAGATAGGAAGGCGAACACCGGGGAGCTGTTTTTT.

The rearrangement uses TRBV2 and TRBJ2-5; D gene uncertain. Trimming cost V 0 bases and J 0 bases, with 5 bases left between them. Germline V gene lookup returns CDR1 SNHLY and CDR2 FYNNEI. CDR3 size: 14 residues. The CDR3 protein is CASSEAGYQETQYF. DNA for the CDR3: TGTGCCAGCAGTGAAGCAGGGTACCAAGAGACCCAGTACTTC. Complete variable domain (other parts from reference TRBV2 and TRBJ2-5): EPEVTQTPSHQVTQMGQEVILRCVPISNHLYFYWYRQILGQKVEFLVSFYNNEISEKSEIFDDQFSVERPDGSNFTLKIRSTKLEDSAMYFCASSEAGYQETQYFGPGTRLLVL.

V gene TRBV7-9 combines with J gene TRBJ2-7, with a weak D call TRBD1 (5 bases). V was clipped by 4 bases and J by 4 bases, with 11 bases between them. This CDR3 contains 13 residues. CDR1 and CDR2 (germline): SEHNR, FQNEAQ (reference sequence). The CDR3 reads CASSSDISYEQYF. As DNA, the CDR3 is TGTGCCAGCAGCTCGGACATCTCATACGAGCAGTACTTC.

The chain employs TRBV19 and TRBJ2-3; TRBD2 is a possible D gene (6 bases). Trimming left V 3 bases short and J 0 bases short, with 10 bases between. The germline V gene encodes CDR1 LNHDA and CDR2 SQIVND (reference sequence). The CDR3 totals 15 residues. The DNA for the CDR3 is TGTGCCAGTAGTATTTTGGGGACTAGCACAGATACGCAGTATTTT. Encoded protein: CASSILGTSTDTQYF.